This T cell receptor (beta chain) was recovered during a study of regulatory T cells in long-lasting Graves disease. Time point in this sample: newly diagnosed GD, antithyroid drugs for less than 3 months. Making the TCR library involved RNA that had been extracted from PBMCs. American Thyroid Association guidelines defined Graves' disease diagnosis. Arm-PCR of CDR3 regions and iRepertoire HTBI primers were the basis on which TCR beta libraries were built. MiXCR, applied by TCRdb to the multiplex PCR reads, yields one record per CDR3 protein. Of 250,000 to 300,000 distinct CDR3 sequences in the sample, about 18% were seen once. Trimming left V 5 bases short and J 4 bases short, with 12 bases between. Per germline, CDR1 MDHEN and CDR2 SYDVKM. The CDR3 covers 14 residues. The same data also contributed to another study, on T cells in Graves' hyperthyroidism and ophthalmopathy.

The source was peripheral blood mononuclear cells (PBMCs), collected at new diagnosis, from a patient treated with antithyroid drugs. The TCR was taken from a woman aged 30 to 39 with Graves disease. This chain connects TRBV28 to TRBJ2-4, with D perhaps assigned TRBD1 or TRBD2 (5 bases each). This CDR3 is CASSARDGKNIQYF. CDR3 nucleotide sequence: TGTGCCAGCAGTGCCCGGGACGGAAAAAACATTCAGTACTTC.